This is a list of T cell receptor beta chains from one sample in a study of shared clonotypes between healthy human individuals. Measured with immunoSEQ multiplex PCR; TCRdb has only the in-frame clones, and not every one. Of about a million clones in the sample, more than 75% were seen once. The sample comprised memory CD4+ T cells sorted from blood. Receptors were obtained from a young man in good health. Both conserved end residues are part of each CDR3. D genes are given only for firm matches. Size is stated for part of the rows, as once, few or many counts, or as a class when the clone is expanded.

d_call j_call clone_size v_call cdr3_nt cdr3_aa
TRBD2 TRBJ2-2 NA TRBV6-5 TGTGCCAGCAACTCTCCGGGACTAGGAGACGGGGAGCTGTTTTTT CASNSPGLGDGELFF
NA TRBJ1-2 NA TRBV4-3 TGCGCCAGCAGCCAAGAACAGACCTCTAACTATGGCTACACCTTC CASSQEQTSNYGYTF
NA TRBJ1-1 NA TRBV27 TGTGCCAGCAGCGGGACCTTGAACACTGAAGCTTTCTTT CASSGTLNTEAFF
NA TRBJ2-1 NA TRBV18 TGTGCCAGCTCATCCCAGGGGTGGGAGCAGTTCTTC CASSSQGWEQFF
NA TRBJ2-5 few TRBV7-9 TGTGCCAGCAGCTTAGAAGTTTACGGGAGTAAGGAGACCCAGTACTTC CASSLEVYGSKETQYF
TRBD1 TRBJ2-5 NA TRBV5-4 TGTGCCAGCAGCCCACAGACAGGGGGGCTCGAGACCCAGTACTTC CASSPQTGGLETQYF
NA TRBJ2-1 once TRBV10-3 TGTGCCATCAGTGACTACTACAATGAGCAGTTCTTC CAISDYYNEQFF
NA TRBJ1-2 once TRBV7-6 TGTGCCAGCAGCCCAGGGTTTCCTGGCTACACCTTC CASSPGFPGYTF
NA TRBJ2-7 NA TRBV7-2 TGTGCCAGCAGCTTCGTGACCGGTTCCTACGAGCAGTACTTC CASSFVTGSYEQYF
TRBD2 TRBJ2-1 once TRBV4-1 TGCGCCAGCAGCCTGACTGCTGGACTAGCGGGAGTCTATGAGCAGTTCTTC CASSLTAGLAGVYEQFF
TRBD1 TRBJ1-2 few TRBV11-2 TGTGCCAGCAGCACCGAACCGGGACAGAGAACTAACTATGGCTACACCTTC CASSTEPGQRTNYGYTF
NA TRBJ2-7 NA TRBV9 TGTGCCAGCAGCGTAGAGGGCTACGAGCAGTACTTC CASSVEGYEQYF
TRBD1 TRBJ2-5 NA TRBV5-5 TGTGCCAGCAGCCTTAAGACAGGGGGTATTGGAGAGACCCAGTACTTC CASSLKTGGIGETQYF
NA TRBJ2-7 NA TRBV5-1 TGCGCCAGCAGGACTGGAGGCGTCGGGGAGTACGAGCAGTACTTC CASRTGGVGEYEQYF
NA TRBJ2-1 once TRBV19 TGTGCCAGTAGTATTTGGAGGACCCAGGTTGATGAGCAGTTCTTC CASSIWRTQVDEQFF
NA TRBJ1-1 NA TRBV19 TGTGCCAGCAGAAGGGACGCAGTCATGAACACTGAAGCTTTCTTT CASRRDAVMNTEAFF
NA TRBJ2-5 NA TRBV19 TGTGCCAGTAGTTCGGGCAGCCTTGGGCAAGAGACCCAGTACTTC CASSSGSLGQETQYF
NA TRBJ1-4 once TRBV7-2 TGTGCCAGCAGCATCCGACGTGCAACTAATGAAAAACTGTTTTTT CASSIRRATNEKLFF
TRBD2 TRBJ2-3 NA TRBV15 TGTGCCACCAGCAGAGATCCCCTAGCGGGAGGGAATTGGGATACGCAGTATTTT CATSRDPLAGGNWDTQYF
NA TRBJ2-3 NA TRBV7-6 TGTGCCAGCAGCTGGCCGACAGGTTTTACAGATACGCAGTATTTT CASSWPTGFTDTQYF